This paragraph covers one TCR beta chain sequence. This sample was taken from a study of T cell changes during pregnancy in multiple sclerosis. Sequenced by immunoSEQ multiplex PCR; TCRdb stores in-frame clones only, minus some. The data contain roughly 80,000 clones, 85% to 95% of them seen just once; the ten biggest clones take up roughly 2.5%. Sequencing was performed on peripheral blood, taken in the second trimester of pregnancy. The clonotype comes from a female donor with multiple sclerosis, enrolled in a pregnancy study.

The CDR3 region has the DNA TGTGCCAGCAGCTCTAGGCGGGGGCCGGCTGAAGCTTTCTTT. It yields the protein CASSSRRGPAEAFF. The rearrangement uses TRBV11-2 and TRBJ1-1, with a possible D match to TRBD1 (6 bases). V lost 4 bases to trimming and J lost 6 bases, with 15 bases between them. Germline V lookup: CDR1 SGHAT, CDR2 FQNNGV. This CDR3 region has 14 residues.